This T cell receptor (beta chain) was retrieved from a study of CD8+ T cells in alopecia areata. Extracted RNA was reverse transcribed into cDNA, the sequencing template. TCRdb's copy holds only in-frame clones and misses some; the assay was immunoSEQ multiplex PCR. The sample consists of 180,000 or so clones, 45% to 60% of them appearing once. Noted treatment: oral pan-JAK inhibitor, 5-10 mg twice daily. Trimming took 5 bases from V and 11 from J, leaving 30 bases between them. Germline V gene data show CDR1 as SEHNR and CDR2 as FQNEAQ (reference sequence). This CDR3 has 17 residues. This receptor was taken from a human donor with alopecia areata. The chain couples TRBV7-9 to TRBJ1-1, with a possible D match to TRBD1 (5 bases). Source: CD8+ T cells sorted from blood, taken around week 53, from a patient treated with tofacitinib. The CDR3 bases are TGTGCCAGCAGCCGCCATAGGGGAGGCAAGTCGGAGAGGTTGGCTTTCTTT. Translated: CASSRHRGGKSERLAFF.